This TCR beta chain was sequenced for a study of technical replicates of blood from a handful of donors. The assay was immunoSEQ multiplex PCR, and TCRdb's table has in-frame clones only and misses some. The table records 60,000 to 90,000 clones, approximately 96% of them present only once. The TCR comes from a human donor in good health. Material: T cells isolated from PBMCs.

This CDR3 reads CASSPQQHIAGGRNTEAFF. The CDR3 DNA follows: TGCGCCAGCAGCCCACAACAACATATCGCGGGGGGTCGGAACACTGAAGCTTTCTTT. The gene calls are TRBV4-1 and TRBJ1-1; D may be TRBD1 (5 bases). Trimming stripped 4 bases from V and 1 base from J, with 25 bases between. This CDR3 is 19 amino acids long. CDR1 and CDR2 (germline): MGHRA, YSYEKL.